A selection of T cell receptor beta chains follows, all from one sample in a study of T cell repertoires in cytomegalovirus infection. TCRdb recomputed calls from the reads with MiXCR, one row per CDR3 protein. The sample has over 450,000 distinct CDR3 sequences; roughly 12% are singletons. The sample was PBMCs. Receptors originate from a human donor in good health (CMV status not recorded). Some clones in this sample may be carry-over from other donors' samples. CDR3s include the opening cysteine and the closing phenylalanine or tryptophan. Fields, in order: clone size, J gene, V gene, CDR3 protein. Clone size is shown for a subset of rows, as once, few, many or a class of expanded clone.

clone size: many; J gene: TRBJ2-3; V gene: TRBV19; CDR3 protein: CASSTTQHLEGDTQYF
clone size: many; J gene: TRBJ1-1; V gene: TRBV5-6; CDR3 protein: CASRKQGPRAEAFF
clone size: once; J gene: TRBJ1-5; V gene: TRBV5-1; CDR3 protein: CASSLEGGSEQPQHF
clone size: .; J gene: TRBJ2-1; V gene: TRBV6-5; CDR3 protein: CASSPGLAGVGQFF
clone size: many; J gene: TRBJ1-2; V gene: TRBV5-6; CDR3 protein: CASSLGPGGTTNYGYTF
clone size: many; J gene: TRBJ2-2; V gene: TRBV28; CDR3 protein: CASSLSSTPNTGELFF
clone size: many; J gene: TRBJ2-5; V gene: TRBV7-2; CDR3 protein: CASSPWGTGVVETQYF
clone size: many; J gene: TRBJ2-3; V gene: TRBV7-2; CDR3 protein: CASSLAQGADTQYF
clone size: many; J gene: TRBJ1-1; V gene: TRBV27; CDR3 protein: CASSPKGIFAEAFF
clone size: many; J gene: TRBJ2-3; V gene: TRBV11-2; CDR3 protein: CASSLYYGATRPPTTDTQYF
clone size: many; J gene: TRBJ1-1; V gene: TRBV20-1; CDR3 protein: CSAEDTGRAYTEAFF
clone size: many; J gene: TRBJ2-1; V gene: TRBV6-5; CDR3 protein: CASSYSIVGYNEQFF
clone size: few; J gene: TRBJ2-7; V gene: TRBV9; CDR3 protein: CASSVEGQGFYEQYF
clone size: few; J gene: TRBJ2-1; V gene: TRBV5-1; CDR3 protein: CASSFGREDEQFF
clone size: many; J gene: TRBJ2-1; V gene: TRBV5-6; CDR3 protein: CASSSSYLTGRRNEQFF
clone size: .; J gene: TRBJ2-2; V gene: TRBV18; CDR3 protein: CASLISRYTGELFF
clone size: many; J gene: TRBJ2-3; V gene: TRBV7-3; CDR3 protein: CASSLGLAGSTDTQYF
clone size: .; J gene: TRBJ2-7; V gene: TRBV5-1; CDR3 protein: CASSLGGTTGEQYF
clone size: once; J gene: TRBJ1-1; V gene: TRBV3-1; CDR3 protein: CASSLVNKGSTEAFF
clone size: many; J gene: TRBJ2-1; V gene: TRBV20-1; CDR3 protein: CSAYPGNSGNEQFF
clone size: .; J gene: TRBJ2-7; V gene: TRBV2; CDR3 protein: CASSVTGGQGYEQYF
clone size: few; J gene: TRBJ2-1; V gene: TRBV19; CDR3 protein: CASSIVRTSGGAKQFF
clone size: many; J gene: TRBJ2-1; V gene: TRBV11-3; CDR3 protein: CASSLGQNPDEQFF
clone size: many; J gene: TRBJ2-2; V gene: TRBV7-9; CDR3 protein: CASSSRTATGELFF
clone size: many; J gene: TRBJ1-2; V gene: TRBV7-6; CDR3 protein: CASSQGQGGYTF
clone size: .; J gene: TRBJ1-6; V gene: TRBV20-1; CDR3 protein: CSAPGQGTSPLHF
clone size: .; J gene: TRBJ1-2; V gene: TRBV29-1; CDR3 protein: CSVGAPRGYTF
clone size: .; J gene: TRBJ1-1; V gene: TRBV30; CDR3 protein: CAWSQRGEAFF
clone size: many; J gene: TRBJ2-5; V gene: TRBV20-1; CDR3 protein: CSAPGTGAQETQYF
clone size: many; J gene: TRBJ2-4; V gene: TRBV28; CDR3 protein: CATVPGRLAKNIQYF
clone size: .; J gene: TRBJ2-1; V gene: TRBV7-3; CDR3 protein: CASSPSASGRGEQFF
clone size: few; J gene: TRBJ2-3; V gene: TRBV20-1; CDR3 protein: CSAIAPSTDTQYF
clone size: few; J gene: TRBJ1-2; V gene: TRBV27; CDR3 protein: CASSLSTGWGYTF
clone size: .; J gene: TRBJ2-4; V gene: TRBV5-1; CDR3 protein: CASSMEGQGQNIQYF
clone size: many; J gene: TRBJ2-3; V gene: TRBV11-1; CDR3 protein: CASSLITGMVIPDTQYF
clone size: .; J gene: TRBJ2-5; V gene: TRBV9; CDR3 protein: CASSVAQGFWGETQYF